This T cell receptor (beta chain) was found in a study of PD-L1 blockade in urothelial cancer. The V gene lost 4 bases and the J gene lost 2 bases, with 16 bases spanning the gap. Germline V gives CDR1 SGHNT, CDR2 YYREEE (reference sequence). The CDR3 totals 15 residues. Described time point: peripheral blood 6 weeks after treatment start. Generated by immunoSEQ multiplex PCR, the TCRdb table keeps only in-frame clones and is missing some. The sample comprises 40,000 to 45,000 clones, 85% of which are singletons, and 2.6% rests with the top ten. This receptor was taken from a man aged 65 to 85 with urothelial cancer. V usage is TRBV5-4 and J usage is TRBJ2-7; D is possibly TRBD1 (7 bases). This sample comprised PBMCs, obtained around atezolizumab (anti-PD-L1) treatment. CDR3: CASSPSPGGTYEQYF. In DNA form, the CDR3 reads TGTGCCAGCAGCCCCTCCCCAGGGGGGACCTACGAGCAGTACTTC.